The 30 T cell receptor beta chains below were found in one sample sequenced in a study of cytomegalovirus exposure and HLA in healthy donors. The primer mix had 60 Vbeta and 13 Jbeta primers. The data were produced by immunoSEQ multiplex PCR, yet TCRdb's version contains in-frame clones alone and is incomplete. The data show 100,000 to 150,000 clones, 80% to 85% seen once. Material: PBMCs. The receptors derive from a woman in her twenties or thirties in good health and CMV-seronegative.

The rearrangement links TRBV6-1 to TRBJ1-4, with D possibly matching TRBD1 (5 bases). Per germline, CDR1 MNHNS and CDR2 SASEGT. V was clipped by 3 bases and J by 2 bases, with 19 bases between them. The CDR3 sequence is 18 residues long. The CDR3 reads CASSEAGPFSGTNEKLFF. The CDR3 DNA follows: TGTGCCAGCAGTGAGGCGGGACCCTTCTCCGGTACTAATGAAAAACTGTTTTTT.

The genes are TRBV27 and TRBJ2-1, with 8 bases matching TRBD2. V dropped 6 bases and J dropped 3; count of bases not matched to a gene: 7. The CDR3 runs 15 residues. Germline V CDR1 and CDR2: MNHEY, SMNVEV (reference sequence). CDR3 amino acids: CASSYGGAIYNEQFF. The CDR3 region has the DNA TGTGCCAGCAGCTACGGGGGGGCTATCTACAATGAGCAGTTCTTC.

This clone was found a few times. This rearrangement joins TRBV5-1 to TRBJ2-3; 10 bases match TRBD1. Germline-derived CDR1 and CDR2 are SGHRS and YFSETQ. Trimming at V came to 4 bases and at J to 6 bases, leaving 8 bases not matched to a gene. The CDR3 is 15 residues long. The CDR3 reads CASSLRDRGSDTQYF. The CDR3 DNA sequence: TGCGCCAGCAGCCTCCGGGACAGGGGATCGGATACGCAGTATTTT. The full variable domain, with the rest looked up from reference TRBV5-1 and TRBJ2-3, is KAGVTQTPRYLIKTRGQQVTLSCSPISGHRSVSWYQQTPGQGLQFLFEYFSETQRNKGNFPGRFSGRQFSNSRSEMNVSTLELGDSALYLCASSLRDRGSDTQYFGPGTRLTVL.

V is TRBV7-6 and J is TRBJ1-1; weak D call: TRBD1 (5 bases). Trimming shortened V by 0 bases and J by 3 bases, and 11 bases separated the two germline ends. Germline loops: CDR1 SGHVS, CDR2 FNYEAQ. The CDR3 length is 15 residues. CDR3 region: CASSLALGGDTEAFF. Here the CDR3 DNA reads TGTGCCAGCAGCTTAGCGCTAGGAGGGGACACTGAAGCTTTCTTT.

The V call is TRBV19, the J call TRBJ2-5; a weak D match, TRBD2 (5 bases). The CDR3 totals 14 residues. Germline assignment: CDR1 LNHDA and CDR2 SQIVND (reference sequence). Trimming removed 4 bases from V and 4 bases from J, with 13 bases in between. DNA for the CDR3: TGTGCCAGTAGTACGGACTCCTTTGGAGAGACCCAGTACTTC. Translating gives CASSTDSFGETQYF.

This rearrangement joins TRBV9 to TRBJ2-1, with a weak D call TRBD2 (5 bases). Germline V gene sequence: CDR1 SGDLS, CDR2 YYNGEE. Between the trimmed V and J ends, which lost 1 base and 4 bases, there was a span of 9 bases. This CDR3 has 14 amino acids. For the CDR3, the DNA is TGTGCCAGCAGCGTAAGCGGCCCATACAATGAGCAGTTCTTC. It encodes CASSVSGPYNEQFF.

The CDR3 sequence is CASSERTGTSLSTDTQYF. DNA of the CDR3: TGTGCCAGCAGCGAGAGGACGGGGACTAGCCTTAGCACAGATACGCAGTATTTT. J is TRBJ2-3 and V is TRBV5-6; 9 bases are shared with TRBD2. V lost 4 bases to trimming and J lost 0 bases; unmatched junction nucleotides: 12. Per the germline V gene, CDR1 is SGHDT and CDR2 is YYEEEE. The CDR3 contains 18 residues.

The rearrangement joins TRBV9 to TRBJ1-2, with D tentatively TRBD1 (6 bases). CDR3 length: 14 residues. The germline gives CDR1 SGDLS, CDR2 YYNGEE. V lost 0 bases, J lost 8 bases, and 14 bases lay in between. CDR3 DNA sequence: TGTGCCAGCAGCGTAGATCACAGGGCGGTAGGCTACACCTTC. It encodes CASSVDHRAVGYTF.

A single count supports this clone. The chain links TRBV6-1 to TRBJ2-7; TRBD1 matches 8 bases. V trimming: 6 bases; J trimming: 1 base; junction bases outside the gene matches: 2. The CDR3 runs 13 residues. Looked up from germline, CDR1 is MNHNS and CDR2 is SASEGT. Here the CDR3 DNA reads TGTGCCAGCAGGGGACAGGTGTCCTACGAGCAGTACTTC. Amino acids: CASRGQVSYEQYF.

For this clone: Germline and junction disagree at one end, which may indicate a read error. The rearrangement links TRBV7-9 to TRBJ2-5; 12 bases map to TRBD2. The CDR3 has 16 residues. Germline values: CDR1 SEHNR, CDR2 FQNEAQ (reference sequence). CDR3 sequence reads: CSSSRLAGGLEETQYF. CDR3 sequence (DNA): TGTTCCAGCAGCCGCCTAGCGGGGGGGCTGGAGGAGACCCAGTACTTC. The whole variable domain, filled in from reference TRBV7-9 and TRBJ2-5, reads DTGVSQNPRHKITKRGQNVTFRCDPISEHNRLYWYRQTLGQGPEFLTYFQNEAQLEKSRLLSDRFSAERPKGSFSTLEIQRTEQGDSAMYLCSSSRLAGGLEETQYFGPGTRLLVL.

This clone was seen a few times. The chain couples TRBV11-2 to TRBJ2-7, with 11 nucleotides matching TRBD2. V was pared by 5 bases and J by 3 bases, with 9 bases of the junction left unmatched. The CDR3 consists of 16 residues. Germline CDR1 and CDR2: SGHAT and FQNNGV. This CDR3 reads CASSPRLLAGGYEQYF. The DNA for the CDR3 is TGTGCCAGCAGCCCCCGTCTCCTAGCGGGGGGCTACGAGCAGTACTTC.

This clone appeared once. The J gene is TRBJ1-2, the V gene TRBV7-9; a weak D match, TRBD1 (6 bases). CDR3 size: 13 residues. The V gene lost 3 bases and the J gene lost 6 bases, with 11 bases spanning the gap. Looked up from germline, CDR1 is SEHNR and CDR2 is FQNEAQ (reference sequence). The CDR3 bases are TGTGCCAGCAGCTTCCGTGCAGGGGATGGCTACACCTTC. Translating it yields CASSFRAGDGYTF.

The J gene is TRBJ2-7, the V gene TRBV6-5; 10 bases are a match to TRBD2. V trimming: 6 bases; J trimming: 5 bases; junction bases outside the gene matches: 10. This CDR3 spans 15 amino acids. Germline CDR1 MNHEY, CDR2 SVGAGI. The CDR3 DNA sequence: TGTGCCAGCAGCCCCCATCTAGCGGGAGCCGACGAGCAGTACTTC. Its translation: CASSPHLAGADEQYF.

The V gene is TRBV7-3, the J gene TRBJ2-2; the match to TRBD1 covers 7 bases. The CDR3 length is 15 residues. The V segment lost 0 bases and the J segment 6 bases; nucleotides outside the gene matches: 4. Germline V lookup: CDR1 SGHTA, CDR2 FQGTGA. The CDR3 nucleotides read TGTGCCAGCAGCTTAACAGGGGGCGTAGCCGGGGAGCTGTTTTTT. Translating gives CASSLTGGVAGELFF. Full variable domain (remainder filled in from reference TRBV7-3 and TRBJ2-2): GAGVSQTPSNKVTEKGKYVELRCDPISGHTALYWYRQSLGQGPEFLIYFQGTGAADDSGLPNDRFFAVRPEGSVSTLKIQRTERGDSAVYLCASSLTGGVAGELFFGEGSRLTVL.

The CDR3 DNA is TGCAGCCGGCCAAGGATGCGGACCGGGGAGCTGTTTTTT. The encoded protein is CSRPRMRTGELFF. This chain connects TRBV29-1 to TRBJ2-2, with D unclear. Trimming shortened V by 8 bases and J by 5 bases, and 15 bases separated the two germline ends. The length of the CDR3 is 13 residues. Germline V gene data show CDR1 as SQVTM and CDR2 as ANQGSEA.

The chain joins TRBV5-4 to TRBJ2-1; D is unclear. Germline V gene lookup returns CDR1 SGHNT and CDR2 YYREEE (reference sequence). Trimming left V 4 bases short and J 7 bases short, with 9 bases between. The CDR3 extends over 12 amino acids. The CDR3 sequence is CASSANLNEQFF. The CDR3 nucleotides read TGTGCCAGCAGCGCCAACTTGAATGAGCAGTTCTTC.

This clone was detected only once. DNA of the CDR3: TGTGCCAGCAGCTTATTCTCTAGGACAGTCGAGCCAGACTACGAGCAGTACTTC. This gives the protein CASSLFSRTVEPDYEQYF. The chain joins TRBV11-3 to TRBJ2-5, with D possibly matching TRBD1 (6 bases). Judging by the DNA end, TRBJ2-7 fits better; the J call may be wrong. CDR1 and CDR2 (germline): SGHNT, YENEEA. CDR3 size: 18 residues.

This clone was seen a handful of times. The chain joins TRBV5-6 to TRBJ2-5; no clear D. Germline loops: CDR1 SGHDT, CDR2 YYEEEE. With 4 bases removed from V and 2 bases from J, the gap between germline ends came to 15 bases. The CDR3 loop spans 15 amino acids. The CDR3 sequence: CASSPSRSPQETQYF. The CDR3 DNA is TGTGCCAGCAGCCCCTCGAGATCACCTCAAGAGACCCAGTACTTC.

The rearrangement links TRBV2 to TRBJ2-5; 8 bases map to TRBD1. Losses at the gene ends were 4 bases for V and 4 bases for J; bases not matched to a gene: 11. The germline V gene has CDR1 SNHLY and CDR2 FYNNEI. The CDR3 has 16 residues. The CDR3 protein is CASSATGGLLRETQYF. The CDR3 coding sequence is TGTGCCAGCAGTGCAACAGGGGGACTGCTAAGAGAGACCCAGTACTTC. Filled out from reference TRBV2 and TRBJ2-5, the complete variable domain reads EPEVTQTPSHQVTQMGQEVILRCVPISNHLYFYWYRQILGQKVEFLVSFYNNEISEKSEIFDDQFSVERPDGSNFTLKIRSTKLEDSAMYFCASSATGGLLRETQYFGPGTRLLVL.

V is TRBV18 and J is TRBJ2-5, with D uncertain. The V gene's germline CDR1 is KGHSH and CDR2 LQKENI. The CDR3 covers 13 residues. V gave up 5 bases and J gave up 2 bases, with 9 bases separating them. Here the CDR3 reads CASSGEDQETQYF. CDR3 in DNA: TGTGCCAGCTCAGGCGAGGATCAAGAGACCCAGTACTTC.

The rearrangement joins TRBV7-2 to TRBJ1-5; D unclear. Trimming left V 1 base short and J 6 bases short, with 10 bases between. CDR1 is SGHTA and CDR2 is FQGNSA in the germline V gene. The length of the CDR3 is 14 residues. This chain's CDR3 is CASSLGGSGQPQHF. In DNA, the CDR3 is TGTGCCAGCAGCTTAGGTGGATCGGGTCAGCCCCAGCATTTT.

The V call is TRBV6-5, the J call TRBJ2-3; D unclear. Per the germline V gene, CDR1 is MNHEY and CDR2 is SVGAGI. CDR3 size: 13 residues. The V end was cut by 0 bases, the J end by 8 bases, with 9 bases between. CDR3 DNA: TGTGCCAGCAGTTACTCCACTACTCGTACGCAGTATTTT. Translation: CASSYSTTRTQYF.

This chain connects TRBV18 to TRBJ1-6, with 9 bases that match TRBD1. The CDR3 spans 14 residues. The germline CDR1 and CDR2 sequences are KGHSH and LQKENI. V was pared by 5 bases and J by 14 bases, with 10 bases of the junction left unmatched. The chain's CDR3 is CASSTGTGIAALHF. The CDR3 DNA follows: TGTGCCAGCTCAACTGGGACAGGGATTGCGGCCCTCCACTTT.

V and J are TRBV20-1 and TRBJ2-1; D possibly corresponds to TRBD2 (6 bases). The V end was cut by 6 bases, the J end by 9 bases, with 9 bases between. This CDR3 is built from 10 residues. Germline V gives CDR1 DFQATT, CDR2 SNEGSKA (reference sequence). CDR3 region: CSAPGGEQFF. The DNA for the CDR3 is TGCAGTGCCCCCGGGGGTGAGCAGTTCTTC.

The chain uses TRBV6-1 and TRBJ1-5, with D unresolved. Trimming pared 3 bases from V and 5 bases from J, leaving 11 bases between. The length of the CDR3 is 14 residues. Germline CDR1 is MNHNS and CDR2 is SASEGT. The CDR3 coding sequence is TGTGCCAGCAGTGAGTCGGGGTCGGATCAGCCCCAGCATTTT. Encoded protein: CASSESGSDQPQHF.

The chain employs TRBV15 and TRBJ1-5; unclear D gene. Trimming pared 2 bases from V and 0 bases from J, leaving 8 bases between. Germline CDR1 is LNHNV and CDR2 is YYDKDF (reference sequence). CDR3 length: 15 residues. The CDR3, as DNA: TGTGCCACCAGCAGACTTCAGTATAGCAATCAGCCCCAGCATTTT. Its protein product is CATSRLQYSNQPQHF.

In DNA, the CDR3 is TGTGCCAGCAGTAGCAGGGTCACCGGGGAGCTGTTTTTT. Its protein is CASSSRVTGELFF. The chain is built from TRBV28 and TRBJ2-2; TRBD1 might be the D (5 bases). The germline gives CDR1 MDHEN, CDR2 SYDVKM. The CDR3 length is 13 residues. Trimming stripped 5 bases from V and 4 bases from J, with 8 bases between. Filled out from reference TRBV28 and TRBJ2-2, the complete variable domain reads DVKVTQSSRYLVKRTGEKVFLECVQDMDHENMFWYRQDPGLGLRLIYFSYDVKMKEKGDIPEGYSVSREKKERFSLILESASTNQTSMYLCASSSRVTGELFFGEGSRLTVL.

CDR3 DNA sequence: TGTGCCAGCAGTGGACAGGGGTCATACTCCTACGAGCAGTACTTC. Protein sequence: CASSGQGSYSYEQYF. This chain links TRBV2 with TRBJ2-7; 8 bases line up with TRBD1. Germline CDR1 and CDR2: SNHLY and FYNNEI. V dropped 4 bases and J dropped 0; count of bases not matched to a gene: 5. CDR3 length equals 15 residues.

The rearrangement uses TRBV27 and TRBJ2-1; 9 bases align to TRBD2. The germline V gene encodes CDR1 MNHEY and CDR2 SMNVEV (reference sequence). V dropped 8 bases and J dropped 4; count of bases not matched to a gene: 12. This CDR3 is 16 amino acids long. The CDR3 sequence: CASRPDGTSRYNEQFF. The CDR3 nucleotides read TGTGCCAGCCGCCCTGACGGGACTAGCAGATACAATGAGCAGTTCTTC.

V usage is TRBV7-2 and J usage is TRBJ2-2, with TRBD2 as a possible D gene (5 bases). In germline, CDR1 is SGHTA, CDR2 FQGNSA. Trimming took off 4 bases at V and 5 bases at J, with 8 bases between the two ends. This CDR3 spans 13 amino acids. CDR3 region: CASSSTGTGELFF. For the CDR3, the DNA is TGTGCCAGCAGCTCCACGGGGACCGGGGAGCTGTTTTTT.